A selection of T cell receptor beta chains follows, all from one sample in a study of cytomegalovirus exposure and HLA in healthy donors. Assay: immunoSEQ multiplex PCR; the TCRdb copy retains only in-frame clones and omits some. Of fewer than 200,000 clones in the sample, over 80% were seen once. The material sequenced was PBMCs. All receptors derive from a male donor in good health and CMV-seronegative. CDR3s include the opening cysteine and the closing phenylalanine or tryptophan. Each record gives: V gene, J gene, clone size, D gene, CDR3 protein, CDR3 DNA. The D gene is left open where the match is weak. Rows give clone size only sometimes, using once, few, many, or a class for an expanded clone.

V: TRBV7-7
J: TRBJ2-1
size: NA
D: TRBD1
CDR3: CASSPGQVNEQFF
DNA: TGTGCTAGCAGCCCGGGACAGGTCAATGAGCAGTTCTTC

V: TRBV2
J: TRBJ1-2
size: NA
D: TRBD1
CDR3: CASSREGQLYGYTF
DNA: TGTGCCAGCAGTCGCGAGGGACAGTTATATGGCTACACCTTC

V: TRBV11-2
J: TRBJ2-5
size: NA
D: TRBD2
CDR3: CASSPSGTSWETQYF
DNA: TGTGCCAGCAGCCCGAGCGGGACCTCGTGGGAGACCCAGTACTTC

V: TRBV11-2
J: TRBJ2-7
size: NA
D: TRBD1
CDR3: CASSPEGQAWHEQYF
DNA: TGTGCCAGCAGCCCAGAGGGACAGGCTTGGCACGAGCAGTACTTC

V: TRBV6-5
J: TRBJ1-1
size: NA
D: NA
CDR3: CASSYQVNTEAFF
DNA: TGTGCCAGCAGTTACCAGGTAAACACTGAAGCTTTCTTT

V: TRBV7-2
J: TRBJ2-1
size: few
D: TRBD2
CDR3: CASSFHVLAGRGSEQFF
DNA: TGTGCCAGCAGCTTCCACGTACTAGCGGGGCGGGGAAGTGAGCAGTTCTTC

V: TRBV6-1
J: TRBJ1-1
size: NA
D: TRBD1
CDR3: CASSEGQGLRNTEAFF
DNA: TGTGCCAGCAGTGAAGGACAGGGGCTCAGGAACACTGAAGCTTTCTTT

V: TRBV9
J: TRBJ1-1
size: once
D: NA
CDR3: CASSVAVNTEAFF
DNA: TGTGCCAGCAGCGTGGCAGTGAACACTGAAGCTTTCTTT

V: TRBV6-5
J: TRBJ1-2
size: NA
D: NA
CDR3: CASSYSLAGGGYGYTF
DNA: TGTGCCAGCAGTTACTCGTTAGCGGGGGGCGGTTATGGCTACACCTTC

V: TRBV5-1
J: TRBJ1-1
size: NA
D: NA
CDR3: CASSFLPGNTEAFF
DNA: TGCGCCAGCAGCTTTCTACCGGGGAACACTGAAGCTTTCTTT

V: TRBV9
J: TRBJ2-5
size: NA
D: TRBD2
CDR3: CASSGYSGGGGRETQYF
DNA: TGTGCCAGCAGCGGCTACTCGGGGGGAGGTGGTAGAGAGACCCAGTACTTC

V: TRBV5-4
J: TRBJ2-1
size: NA
D: NA
CDR3: CASSLGGDINEQFF
DNA: TGTGCCAGCAGCTTGGGAGGGGACATCAATGAGCAGTTCTTC

V: TRBV5-4
J: TRBJ1-5
size: NA
D: TRBD1
CDR3: CASSISGQGNFPQHF
DNA: TGTGCCAGCAGCATTTCCGGACAGGGGAATTTCCCCCAGCATTTT

V: TRBV7-2
J: TRBJ2-5
size: NA
D: TRBD2
CDR3: CASSFTPSGQETQYF
DNA: TGTGCCAGCAGCTTCACCCCTAGCGGCCAAGAGACCCAGTACTTC

V: TRBV19
J: TRBJ2-1
size: NA
D: TRBD1
CDR3: CATKGANEQFF
DNA: TGTGCCACCAAGGGGGCTAATGAGCAGTTCTTC

V: TRBV25-1
J: TRBJ2-7
size: NA
D: NA
CDR3: CASSEYGRGSPYEQYF
DNA: TGTGCCAGCAGTGAATATGGCCGGGGATCACCCTACGAGCAGTACTTC

V: TRBV5-4
J: TRBJ2-3
size: NA
D: TRBD2
CDR3: CASSLVAGGPTDTQYF
DNA: TGTGCCAGCAGCTTGGTAGCGGGGGGACCCACAGATACGCAGTATTTT

V: TRBV19
J: TRBJ2-1
size: once
D: NA
CDR3: CASSMGPGAGSYNEQFF
DNA: TGTGCCAGTAGTATGGGGCCGGGAGCCGGCTCCTACAATGAGCAGTTCTTC

V: TRBV15
J: TRBJ2-7
size: NA
D: NA
CDR3: CATSRPDPGYHEQYF
DNA: TGTGCCACCAGCAGACCGGACCCAGGGTACCACGAGCAGTACTTC

V: TRBV7-2
J: TRBJ2-5
size: few
D: TRBD1
CDR3: CASSLVGSGGQETQYF
DNA: TGTGCCAGCAGCTTAGTTGGGTCAGGGGGACAAGAGACCCAGTACTTC

V: TRBV19
J: TRBJ1-1
size: once
D: NA
CDR3: CASIGEMNTEAFF
DNA: TGTGCCAGTATCGGGGAAATGAACACTGAAGCTTTCTTT

V: TRBV19
J: TRBJ2-3
size: NA
D: NA
CDR3: CASSSPGQQSTDTQYF
DNA: TGTGCCAGTAGTAGTCCGGGACAACAAAGCACAGATACGCAGTATTTT

V: TRBV5-1
J: TRBJ1-4
size: few
D: NA
CDR3: CASSLVPATNEKLFF
DNA: TGCGCCAGCAGCTTGGTGCCAGCAACTAATGAAAAACTGTTTTTT

V: TRBV27
J: TRBJ1-2
size: NA
D: TRBD1
CDR3: CASSRGTGGGYGYTF
DNA: TGTGCCAGCAGTCGAGGGACAGGGGGCGGCTATGGCTACACCTTC

V: TRBV10-3
J: TRBJ2-2
size: NA
D: TRBD1
CDR3: CAISGAGGGTGELFF
DNA: TGTGCCATCAGTGGGGCAGGGGGCGGAACCGGGGAGCTGTTTTTT

V: TRBV19
J: TRBJ2-4
size: NA
D: TRBD2
CDR3: CASSPFRPSGGAVVLAKNIQYF
DNA: TGTGCCAGTAGTCCCTTTAGACCTAGCGGGGGGGCCGTGGTGTTAGCCAAAAACATTCAGTACTTC

V: TRBV7-2
J: TRBJ1-2
size: NA
D: TRBD1
CDR3: CASSPGAGGFNYGYTF
DNA: TGTGCCAGCAGCCCCGGGGCAGGGGGTTTTAACTATGGCTACACCTTC

V: TRBV7-9
J: TRBJ2-3
size: NA
D: TRBD2
CDR3: CASSSAGGTDTQYF
DNA: TGTGCCAGCAGCTCCGCGGGGGGCACAGATACGCAGTATTTT

V: TRBV10-1
J: TRBJ2-7
size: NA
D: NA
CDR3: CASSVGLRQYF
DNA: TGCGCCAGCAGTGTGGGGCTCCGGCAGTACTTC

V: TRBV5-1
J: TRBJ1-1
size: NA
D: TRBD1
CDR3: CASSSFPGQGAGEAFF
DNA: TGCGCCAGCAGCTCCTTTCCGGGACAGGGGGCCGGTGAGGCTTTCTTT

V: TRBV7-9
J: TRBJ1-1
size: NA
D: NA
CDR3: CASSLGQGNTEAFF
DNA: TGTGCCAGCAGCTTAGGCCAGGGGAACACTGAAGCTTTCTTT

V: TRBV9
J: TRBJ2-5
size: NA
D: NA
CDR3: CASSVGQKETQYF
DNA: TGTGCCAGCAGCGTAGGGCAGAAAGAGACCCAGTACTTC

V: TRBV5-8
J: TRBJ1-5
size: NA
D: NA
CDR3: CASSLFSGGHQPQHF
DNA: TGTGCCAGCAGCTTGTTTTCCGGGGGTCATCAGCCCCAGCATTTT

V: TRBV6-1
J: TRBJ2-5
size: NA
D: TRBD1
CDR3: CASSTQGAETQYF
DNA: TGTGCCAGCAGTACACAGGGGGCTGAGACCCAGTACTTC

V: TRBV15
J: TRBJ1-4
size: NA
D: NA
CDR3: CATSPRGGPGEKLFF
DNA: TGTGCCACCAGCCCAAGGGGGGGGCCGGGTGAAAAACTGTTTTTT

V: TRBV9
J: TRBJ1-2
size: few
D: TRBD1
CDR3: CASSAGTGRVIDYGYTF
DNA: TGTGCCAGCAGCGCCGGGACAGGGAGAGTAATAGACTATGGCTACACCTTC

V: TRBV7-2
J: TRBJ1-5
size: NA
D: NA
CDR3: CASSLGVSGNQPQHF
DNA: TGTGCCAGCAGCCTCGGAGTCTCGGGCAATCAGCCCCAGCATTTT

V: TRBV19
J: TRBJ1-6
size: NA
D: NA
CDR3: CASSPIKRSSYNSPLHF
DNA: TGTGCCAGTAGCCCGATTAAGCGGAGCTCCTATAATTCACCCCTCCACTTT

V: TRBV21-1
J: TRBJ2-2
size: NA
D: NA
CDR3: CASSKTGVGAGELFF
DNA: TGTGCCAGCAGCAAAACAGGGGTCGGCGCCGGGGAGCTGTTTTTT

V: TRBV10-1
J: TRBJ2-3
size: NA
D: TRBD2
CDR3: CASSGTSGGPSTDTQYF
DNA: TGCGCCAGCAGTGGAACTAGCGGGGGCCCCAGCACAGATACGCAGTATTTT

V: TRBV10-1
J: TRBJ1-1
size: NA
D: TRBD1
CDR3: CASSDHRQGVGSEAFF
DNA: TGCGCCAGCAGTGACCACCGACAGGGGGTCGGCTCTGAAGCTTTCTTT

V: TRBV5-1
J: TRBJ2-5
size: NA
D: NA
CDR3: CASSRRTGTPQETQYF
DNA: TGCGCCAGCAGCCGTCGGACCGGGACACCCCAAGAGACCCAGTACTTC

V: TRBV27
J: TRBJ2-7
size: NA
D: NA
CDR3: CASTDRNSYEQYF
DNA: TGTGCCAGCACCGACAGGAACTCCTACGAGCAGTACTTC

V: TRBV2
J: TRBJ1-6
size: few
D: TRBD1
CDR3: CARTGINSPLHF
DNA: TGTGCCAGGACAGGGATTAATTCACCCCTCCACTTT

V: TRBV15
J: TRBJ2-5
size: NA
D: NA
CDR3: CATSRDLGRSQGTQYF
DNA: TGTGCCACCAGCAGAGATCTTGGCAGATCGCAGGGGACCCAGTACTTC

V: TRBV5-4
J: TRBJ1-6
size: NA
D: NA
CDR3: CASSLEGNSPLHF
DNA: TGTGCCAGCAGCTTGGAGGGGAATTCACCCCTCCACTTT

V: TRBV29-1
J: TRBJ1-3
size: NA
D: TRBD1
CDR3: CSVGQGNPGNTIYF
DNA: TGCAGCGTGGGACAGGGGAACCCTGGAAACACCATATATTTT

V: TRBV7-9
J: TRBJ1-4
size: NA
D: TRBD1
CDR3: CASSLYRGNEKLFF
DNA: TGTGCCAGCAGCCTATACAGGGGAAATGAAAAACTGTTTTTT

V: TRBV19
J: TRBJ2-2
size: NA
D: NA
CDR3: CASSAITGPANTGELFF
DNA: TGTGCCAGTAGTGCGATTACAGGACCCGCGAACACCGGGGAGCTGTTTTTT

V: TRBV19
J: TRBJ1-3
size: NA
D: NA
CDR3: CASKSTPGLQSSGNTIYF
DNA: TGTGCCAGTAAATCCACCCCTGGACTGCAAAGCTCTGGAAACACCATATATTTT

V: TRBV5-6
J: TRBJ2-5
size: NA
D: NA
CDR3: CASSLGGSGVGETQYF
DNA: TGTGCCAGCAGCTTGGGGGGGTCGGGAGTCGGGGAGACCCAGTACTTC

V: TRBV5-1
J: TRBJ2-5
size: NA
D: TRBD2
CDR3: CASSLGLRETQYF
DNA: TGCGCCAGCAGCCTGGGACTACGGGAGACCCAGTACTTC

V: TRBV2
J: TRBJ2-7
size: NA
D: NA
CDR3: CASTVADSYEQYF
DNA: TGTGCCAGCACGGTCGCGGACTCCTACGAGCAGTACTTC